This entry concerns a single T cell receptor beta chain. Antigen unknown. Unique molecular identifiers featured in how the TCRbeta library was prepared. Via MiXCR, TCRdb re-called the PCR reads, giving one row per CDR3 protein. The repertoire includes approximately 1,000,000 distinct CDR3 sequences, about 29% of them detected once, and under 30% sits in the top ten. There are 16 residues in the CDR3. V was shortened by 0 bases and J by 6 bases, with 15 bases between the two germline ends. The germline gives CDR1 LNHNV, CDR2 YYDKDF (reference sequence). These data come from a study of T-cell reconstitution after alpha-beta-depleted transplantation in children. Findings and limits, study-wide: Newly produced T cells mostly provided counts and TCRbeta diversity after one year, as hyperexpanded clones declined.

This sequence was found in a boy younger than two who had a stem cell transplant for SCID, so the T cells may come from the graft donor. The chain is built from TRBV15 and TRBJ1-5; a weak D match, TRBD1 (5 bases). This sample comprised PBMCs, mostly from graft donor cells, obtained 360 days after TCRalphabeta/CD19-depleted stem cell transplant. For the CDR3, the DNA is TGTGCCACCAGCAGAGATCCCGTGGGGCAAAGTCAGCCCCAGCATTTT. Translating gives CATSRDPVGQSQPQHF.